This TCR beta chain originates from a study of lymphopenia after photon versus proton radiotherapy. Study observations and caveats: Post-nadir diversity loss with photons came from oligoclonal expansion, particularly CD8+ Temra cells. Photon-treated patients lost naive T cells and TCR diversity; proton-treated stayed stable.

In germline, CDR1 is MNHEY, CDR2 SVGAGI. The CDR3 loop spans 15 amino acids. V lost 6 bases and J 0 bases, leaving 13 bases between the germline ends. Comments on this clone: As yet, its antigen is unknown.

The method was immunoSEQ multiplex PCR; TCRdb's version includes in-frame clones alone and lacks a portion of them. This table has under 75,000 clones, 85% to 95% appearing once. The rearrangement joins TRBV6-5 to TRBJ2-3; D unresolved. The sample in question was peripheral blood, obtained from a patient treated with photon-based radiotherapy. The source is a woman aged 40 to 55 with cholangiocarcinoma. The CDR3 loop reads CASRVMGTSTDTQYF. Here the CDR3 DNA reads TGTGCCAGCAGAGTAATGGGCACCAGCACAGATACGCAGTATTTT.